A single sample gave rise to the 32 T cell receptor beta chains below, sequenced in a study of blood T cell repertoires in COVID-19. Data came from immunoSEQ multiplex PCR; TCRdb stores just in-frame clones and leaves some out. The data contain about 150,000 clones, around nine tenths of them singletons. Sequenced sample: peripheral blood. These receptors all stem from a man between 60 and 75 years old with active or convalescent COVID-19.

The rearrangement uses TRBV7-9 and TRBJ1-1; D is perhaps TRBD1 (6 bases). The CDR3 covers 17 residues. From germline, CDR1 is SEHNR and CDR2 FQNEAQ (reference sequence). Trimming shortened V by 0 bases and J by 2 bases, and 16 bases separated the two germline ends. The CDR3 spells CASSLARKQGLNTEAFF. In DNA form, the CDR3 reads TGTGCCAGCAGCTTAGCGAGGAAACAGGGATTAAACACTGAAGCTTTCTTT.

In its sample, this clone was seen a few times. The rearrangement joins TRBV11-2 to TRBJ1-2; 8 nucleotides match TRBD1. The CDR3 totals 15 residues. The ends lost 4 bases at V and 0 bases at J; junction bases unmatched: 4. Germline loops: CDR1 SGHAT, CDR2 FQNNGV. The chain's CDR3 is CASSSRTGSNYGYTF. CDR3 DNA: TGTGCCAGCAGCTCCCGGACAGGGTCTAACTATGGCTACACCTTC.

V gene TRBV3-1 (or the pseudogene TRBV3-2) combines with J gene TRBJ2-6; possibly TRBD2 for D (6 bases). There are 18 residues in the CDR3. V gave up 1 base and J gave up 0 bases, with 13 bases separating them. Germline V gives CDR1 LGHDT, CDR2 YNNKEL (reference sequence). The CDR3 spells CASSQVSGASSGANVLTF. For the CDR3, the DNA is TGTGCCAGCAGCCAAGTTTCGGGAGCGAGCTCTGGGGCCAACGTCCTGACTTTC.

The rearrangement links TRBV11-2 to TRBJ2-5, with 9 bases that match TRBD2. From germline, CDR1 is SGHAT and CDR2 FQNNGV. The CDR3 totals 17 residues. Trimming cost V 1 base and J 1 base; bases outside gene matches: 7. In DNA form, the CDR3 reads TGTGCCAGCAGCTTAGTACGGCTAGCGGGGCCCCAAGAGACCCAGTACTTC. Amino acids: CASSLVRLAGPQETQYF.

On this clone: This CDR3 is also generated by other DNA sequences in the sample. The rearrangement links TRBV18 to TRBJ2-7; a possible D gene is TRBD1 (5 bases). CDR3 length equals 14 residues. Trimming shortened V by 3 bases and J by 1 base, and 10 bases separated the two germline ends. Germline V gives CDR1 KGHSH, CDR2 LQKENI. CDR3 coding DNA: TGTGCCAGCTCACCCCAGGGATTATCCTACGAGCAGTACTTC. It yields the protein CASSPQGLSYEQYF.

V usage is TRBV10-2 and J usage is TRBJ2-5; 8 bases fit TRBD2. CDR1 is WSHSY, CDR2 SAAADI, per germline. There are 14 residues in the CDR3. Trimming cost V 3 bases and J 5 bases; bases outside gene matches: 5. The CDR3 DNA is TGCGCCAGCAGTGACCAGCGGGAGCGGGAGACCCAGTACTTC. Its protein is CASSDQRERETQYF.

This chain uses TRBV6-5 with TRBJ2-3, with 8 positions matching TRBD1. Trimming cost V 6 bases and J 4 bases; bases outside gene matches: 0. Germline-derived CDR1 and CDR2 are MNHEY and SVGAGI. The CDR3 runs 12 residues. The CDR3 here is CASRDRADTQYF. CDR3 nucleotide sequence: TGTGCCAGCAGGGACAGGGCAGATACGCAGTATTTT.

The rearrangement links TRBV19 to TRBJ2-6; 9 bases match TRBD1. V lost 4 bases and J lost 4; bases outside the gene matches: 5. Germline V lookup: CDR1 LNHDA, CDR2 SQIVND (reference sequence). There are 16 residues in the CDR3. Written as DNA, the CDR3 is TGTGCCAGTAGTAATACAGGGGGCTCCGGGGCCAACGTCCTGACTTTC. Its protein product is CASSNTGGSGANVLTF.

V and J are TRBV19 and TRBJ1-5; 8 bases line up with TRBD1. The germline CDR1 and CDR2 sequences are LNHDA and SQIVND (reference sequence). The trim removed 7 bases at V and 4 bases at J, leaving 6 bases unmatched. This CDR3 contains 14 residues. The CDR3 loop is CASTLQGGNQPQHF. Here the CDR3 DNA reads TGTGCCAGTACCCTACAGGGGGGAAATCAGCCCCAGCATTTT.

A single count supports this clone. The rearrangement links TRBV6-5 to TRBJ1-1; the match to TRBD1 covers 7 bases. The junction had 10 bases not matched to a gene; V was cut back by 5 bases and J by 4 bases. Germline V gives CDR1 MNHEY, CDR2 SVGAGI. The CDR3 extends over 15 amino acids. The CDR3 sequence: CASSNSQGVVTEAFF. CDR3 DNA: TGTGCCAGCAGTAATTCCCAGGGGGTAGTCACTGAAGCTTTCTTT.

The V gene is TRBV18, the J gene TRBJ1-2; perhaps TRBD1 as D (6 bases). The CDR3 loop spans 14 amino acids. Trimming cost V 2 bases and J 2 bases, with 9 bases left between them. From germline, CDR1 is KGHSH and CDR2 LQKENI. DNA of the CDR3: TGTGCCAGCTCACCAACCACAGGGAACTATGGCTACACCTTC. Its protein is CASSPTTGNYGYTF.

This rearrangement joins TRBV3-1 (or the pseudogene TRBV3-2) to TRBJ2-1, with 7 bases fitting TRBD2. The CDR3 is 13 amino acids. J gave up 10 bases and V 1 base, and 4 bases lay outside the gene matches. Germline CDR1 LGHDT, CDR2 YNNKEL (reference sequence). The CDR3 bases are TGTGCCAGCAGCCAAGCGGGGCGGGGGGAGCAGTTCTTC. This sequence encodes CASSQAGRGEQFF.

V usage is TRBV20-1 and J usage is TRBJ1-4; D not certain. V shed 3 bases and J shed 10 bases, with 15 bases lying between them. The CDR3 has 13 amino acids. From germline, CDR1 is DFQATT and CDR2 SNEGSKA (reference sequence). The CDR3 sequence: CSASPEGVGKLFF. For the CDR3, the DNA is TGCAGTGCTAGTCCGGAGGGAGTCGGAAAACTGTTTTTT.

V and J are TRBV2 and TRBJ1-2; tentatively, D is TRBD1 (5 bases). The V end was cut by 6 bases, the J end by 2 bases, with 16 bases between. Germline CDR1 is SNHLY and CDR2 is FYNNEI. The CDR3 is 15 amino acids. The CDR3 spells CASSRTGEVNYGYTF. The CDR3 DNA reads TGTGCCAGCAGCCGAACAGGAGAAGTGAACTATGGCTACACCTTC.

The chain recombines TRBV19 with TRBJ2-2; 14 bases match TRBD2. Germline V gene data show CDR1 as LNHDA and CDR2 as SQIVND (reference sequence). The junction had 4 bases not matched to a gene; V was cut back by 1 base and J by 3 bases. The CDR3 has 18 residues. The CDR3 loop reads CASSIGLAGGPYTGELFF. In nucleotides, the CDR3 is TGTGCCAGTAGTATAGGACTAGCGGGAGGGCCGTACACCGGGGAGCTGTTTTTT. The full variable domain, its missing parts supplied by reference TRBV19 and TRBJ2-2, is DGGITQSPKYLFRKEGQNVTLSCEQNLNHDAMYWYRQDPGQGLRLIYYSQIVNDFQKGDIAEGYSVSREKKESFPLTVTSAQKNPTAFYLCASSIGLAGGPYTGELFFGEGSRLTVL.

This clone appeared a single time. The V call is TRBV19, the J call TRBJ2-2, with 9 bases fitting TRBD2. J lost 1 base, V lost 5 bases, and 5 bases had no gene match. This CDR3 is 16 amino acids long. From germline, CDR1 is LNHDA and CDR2 SQIVND (reference sequence). CDR3 amino acids: CASSPGTSRNTGELFF. The CDR3 nucleotides read TGTGCCAGTAGTCCGGGGACTAGCCGGAACACCGGGGAGCTGTTTTTT. The whole variable domain, filled in from reference TRBV19 and TRBJ2-2, reads DGGITQSPKYLFRKEGQNVTLSCEQNLNHDAMYWYRQDPGQGLRLIYYSQIVNDFQKGDIAEGYSVSREKKESFPLTVTSAQKNPTAFYLCASSPGTSRNTGELFFGEGSRLTVL.

The gene calls are TRBV24-1 and TRBJ1-4, with unresolved D. The CDR3 length is 15 residues. Germline V gene lookup returns CDR1 KGHDR and CDR2 SFDVKD. Trimming pared 2 bases from V and 7 bases from J, leaving 13 bases between. CDR3 sequence reads: CATSDSVRAGEKLFF. CDR3 bases: TGTGCCACCAGTGATTCGGTCCGTGCTGGTGAAAAACTGTTTTTT.

This chain links TRBV30 with TRBJ1-1; TRBD1 matches 8 bases. The length of the CDR3 is 15 residues. CDR1 and CDR2 from the germline V gene are GTSNPN and SVGIG (reference sequence). The V and J ends lost 2 bases and 2 bases, in that order; junction bases with no gene match: 7. CDR3 loop: CAWSLWDRPNTEAFF. CDR3 DNA: TGTGCCTGGAGTTTATGGGACAGGCCAAACACTGAAGCTTTCTTT. Together with reference TRBV30 and TRBJ1-1, the CDR3 gives the full variable domain: SQTIHQWPATLVQPVGSPLSLECTVEGTSNPNLYWYRQAAGRGLQLLFYSVGIGQISSEVPQNLSASRPQDRQFILSSKKLLLSDSGFYLCAWSLWDRPNTEAFFGQGTRLTVV.

The genes are TRBV7-9 and TRBJ2-3; 8 bases agree with TRBD2. This CDR3 has 15 residues. The junction had 3 bases not matched to a gene; V was cut back by 4 bases and J by 0 bases. Germline V gene data show CDR1 as SEHNR and CDR2 as FQNEAQ (reference sequence). The CDR3 protein is CASSWASGSTDTQYF. CDR3 nucleotides: TGTGCCAGCAGCTGGGCTAGCGGGAGCACAGATACGCAGTATTTT. Looking up the rest from reference TRBV7-9 and TRBJ2-3 gives the full variable domain: DTGVSQNPRHKITKRGQNVTFRCDPISEHNRLYWYRQTLGQGPEFLTYFQNEAQLEKSRLLSDRFSAERPKGSFSTLEIQRTEQGDSAMYLCASSWASGSTDTQYFGPGTRLTVL.

J is TRBJ2-1 and V is TRBV7-9; TRBD1 might be the D (5 bases). Deletions cut 0 bases from V and 8 bases from J, with 11 bases between. CDR3 size: 14 residues. Germline V lookup: CDR1 SEHNR, CDR2 FQNEAQ (reference sequence). The CDR3 here is CASSLANRPDEQFF. The CDR3, as DNA: TGTGCCAGCAGCTTAGCGAACAGGCCTGATGAGCAGTTCTTC.

This chain uses TRBV4-1 with TRBJ2-1, with D possibly being TRBD1 (6 bases). Deletions cut 0 bases from V and 10 bases from J, with 13 bases between. This CDR3 region has 14 residues. Germline lookup yields CDR1 MGHRA and CDR2 YSYEKL. This CDR3 is CASSQDLNRDEQFF. DNA of the CDR3: TGCGCCAGCAGCCAAGATCTGAACAGGGACGAGCAGTTCTTC.

The chain joins TRBV6-6 to TRBJ1-5, with 9 bases fitting TRBD1. The V and J ends lost 6 bases and 3 bases, in that order; junction bases with no gene match: 9. Germline-derived CDR1 and CDR2 are MNHNY and SVGAGI (reference sequence). This CDR3 is built from 16 residues. CDR3 in amino acids: CASSPLRQGVNQPQHF. The CDR3 coding sequence is TGTGCCAGCAGCCCCTTAAGACAGGGGGTCAATCAGCCCCAGCATTTT.

The CDR3 sequence: CASSVAPGASEKLFF. The CDR3 bases are TGTGCCAGCAGCGTAGCTCCCGGAGCGTCTGAAAAACTGTTTTTT. This rearrangement joins TRBV9 to TRBJ1-4; D is uncertain. The length of the CDR3 is 15 residues. The V gene's germline CDR1 is SGDLS and CDR2 YYNGEE. The germline V and J ends were trimmed by 0 bases and 7 bases, with 13 bases remaining between them. The complete variable domain, with remaining parts taken from reference TRBV9 and TRBJ1-4, reads DSGVTQTPKHLITATGQRVTLRCSPRSGDLSVYWYQQSLDQGLQFLIQYYNGEERAKGNILERFSAQQFPDLHSELNLSSLELGDSALYFCASSVAPGASEKLFFGSGTQLSVL.

This clone was seen more than once but under ten times. The V call is TRBV9, the J call TRBJ2-7; 8 bases fit TRBD1. V shed 4 bases, J shed 1 base, and the junction held 7 bases outside the gene matches. This CDR3 has 15 residues. The V gene's germline CDR1 is SGDLS and CDR2 YYNGEE. CDR3 sequence: CASSRLTGASYEQYF. CDR3 in DNA: TGTGCCAGCAGCCGCTTGACAGGGGCTTCCTACGAGCAGTACTTC.

This sequence joins TRBV7-9 and TRBJ1-5; D not certain. V lost 2 bases, J lost 7 bases, and 12 bases lay in between. The CDR3 length is 14 residues. CDR1 SEHNR and CDR2 FQNEAQ come from the germline V gene (reference sequence). The CDR3 coding sequence is TGTGCCAGCAGCTTATCGGGGTGGCAACAGCCCCAGCATTTT. This sequence encodes CASSLSGWQQPQHF.

V usage is TRBV5-4 and J usage is TRBJ2-3; TRBD2 agrees at 9 bases. The CDR3 loop spans 15 amino acids. J was trimmed by 1 base and V by 4 bases; bases with no gene match: 4. Germline CDR1 SGHNT, CDR2 YYREEE (reference sequence). For the CDR3, the DNA is TGTGCCAGCAGCCTCCGGACTAGCGGCACAGATACGCAGTATTTT. This codes for CASSLRTSGTDTQYF. The full variable domain, in which reference TRBV5-4 and TRBJ2-3 provide the parts outside the CDR3, is ETGVTQSPTHLIKTRGQQVTLRCSSQSGHNTVSWYQQALGQGPQFIFQYYREEENGRGNFPPRFSGLQFPNYSSELNVNALELDDSALYLCASSLRTSGTDTQYFGPGTRLTVL.

The CDR3 protein is CASGQGNSPLHF. The DNA of the CDR3 is TGTGCCAGTGGACAGGGCAATTCACCCCTCCACTTT. This chain connects TRBV25-1 to TRBJ1-6, with 8 bases aligning to TRBD1. Per the germline V gene, CDR1 is MGHDK and CDR2 is SYGVNS. The J segment lost 7 bases and the V segment lost 9 bases, leaving 2 bases of the junction unmatched. The CDR3 extends over 12 amino acids. The full variable domain, completed using reference TRBV25-1 and TRBJ1-6, is EADIYQTPRYLVIGTGKKITLECSQTMGHDKMYWYQQDPGMELHLIHYSYGVNSTEKGDLSSESTVSRIRTEHFPLTLESARPSHTSQYLCASGQGNSPLHFGNGTRLTVT.

V gene TRBV5-6 combines with J gene TRBJ1-5; 10 bases map to TRBD1. This CDR3 spans 16 amino acids. Germline V gene sequence: CDR1 SGHDT, CDR2 YYEEEE. After removal of 2 bases from V and 2 bases from J, the junction contained 4 bases not matched to a gene. CDR3: CASSFWTGGRNQPQHF. The CDR3, as DNA: TGTGCCAGCAGCTTTTGGACAGGGGGGCGCAATCAGCCCCAGCATTTT.

The chain links TRBV7-9 to TRBJ1-2; no definite D call. The V and J ends lost 5 bases and 6 bases respectively, with 10 bases between them. This CDR3 contains 12 residues. The germline V gene has CDR1 SEHNR and CDR2 FQNEAQ (reference sequence). The CDR3 DNA reads TGTGCCAGCAGCAGACGGAGGGATGGCTACACCTTC. It yields the protein CASSRRRDGYTF.

The rearrangement links TRBV18 to TRBJ1-1; the D is unclear. The CDR3 has 14 residues. Germline values: CDR1 KGHSH, CDR2 LQKENI. Trimming stripped 1 base from V and 6 bases from J, with 12 bases between. The CDR3 reads CASSPLGGNSEAFF. The CDR3, as DNA: TGTGCCAGCTCACCACTGGGAGGGAATTCTGAAGCTTTCTTT.

The chain has TRBV24-1 and TRBJ2-7, with TRBD1 matching over 9 bases. Per the germline V gene, CDR1 is KGHDR and CDR2 is SFDVKD. There are 15 residues in the CDR3. Trimming at V came to 5 bases and at J to 5 bases, leaving 9 bases not matched to a gene. The chain's CDR3 is CATSAPGQGLNEQYF. The CDR3 DNA sequence: TGTGCCACCAGTGCACCGGGACAGGGCTTGAACGAGCAGTACTTC.

The V call is TRBV5-1, the J call TRBJ2-5, with TRBD2 identical over 10 bases. J was trimmed by 5 bases and V by 4 bases; bases with no gene match: 8. Germline CDR1 and CDR2: SGHRS and YFSETQ. This CDR3 is built from 15 residues. CDR3 in amino acids: CASSGGLAFPETQYF. The DNA of the CDR3 is TGCGCCAGCAGCGGGGGACTAGCGTTCCCGGAGACCCAGTACTTC.